What follows are 13 T cell receptor beta chains derived from one specimen sequenced in a study of Tregs in tolerant kidney transplant recipients (dated by TCRdb to the late 2010s). Libraries were built with the immunoSEQ multiplex PCR assay. Sourced from immuneACCESS, this table was stored by TCRdb with only in-frame sequences that have V and J called. A share of the clones is absent; for the studies checked, an unresolved V gene accounts for under half, and the remainder has no known explanation. This sample's table carries roughly 6,700 clones. Around 5.7% of the sample rests with the top ten. The intended sense of this specimen's time point label: 6 months after combined kidney and bone marrow transplant. The transplants used related donors along with nonmyeloablative bone marrow transplantation, and in the human trials mixed chimerism was transient. The specimen was CD4+ T cells from blood (PBMCs), collected 6 months after the transplant. Every receptor here comes from a human patient who received a combined kidney and bone marrow transplant. Donor T cells from the graft may be present among the T cells after a transplant.

On this clone itself: The read falls 3 residues short of the CDR3 end, and the missing part is taken from the germline J gene. This chain uses TRBV18 with TRBJ1-4, with a possible D match to TRBD1 (6 bases). The germline V gene encodes CDR1 KGHSH and CDR2 LQKENI. The CDR3 spans 14 residues. V lost 1 base, J lost 6 bases, and 9 bases lay in between. The CDR3 bases that were read are TGTGCCAGCTCACCACGGGGGCGGTATGAAAAA. It is translated as CASSPRGRYEK. The complete CDR3 protein is CASSPRGRYEKLFF. The entire variable domain, with the rest obtained from reference TRBV18 and TRBJ1-4, is as follows: NAGVMQNPRHLVRRRGQEARLRCSPMKGHSHVYWYRQLPEEGLKFMVYLQKENIIDESGMPKERFSAEFPKEGPSILRIQQVVRGDSAAYFCASSPRGRYEKLFFGSGTQLSVL.

Note on this clone: The DNA ends 3 residues before the CDR3 does, and the rest of the CDR3 is filled in from the germline J gene. This chain links TRBV19 with TRBJ1-6; 7 nucleotides line up with TRBD1. J gave up 8 bases and V 5 bases, and 9 bases lay outside the gene matches. Looked up from germline, CDR1 is LNHDA and CDR2 is SQIVND (reference sequence). The CDR3 is made up of 15 amino acids. CDR3 bases read: TGTGCCAGTAGTTCGGGACAGAGGATTGATTCACCC. Protein sequence: CASSSGQRIDSP. The entire CDR3 sequence reads CASSSGQRIDSPLHF.

Notes on this clone: Read data end 3 residues before the CDR3 end; the end is taken from the germline J gene. This chain joins TRBV28 and TRBJ2-7; 10 nucleotides align to TRBD2. The CDR3 has 14 residues. Looked up from germline, CDR1 is MDHEN and CDR2 is SYDVKM. V shed 2 bases and J 2 bases; nucleotides not matched to a gene: 0. The part of the CDR3 DNA that was read is TGTGCCAGCAGTTTACTAGCGGGAGCCTACGAG. It specifies CASSLLAGAYE. From start to end, the CDR3 is CASSLLAGAYEQYF. Supplemented by reference TRBV28 and TRBJ2-7, the full variable domain reads DVKVTQSSRYLVKRTGEKVFLECVQDMDHENMFWYRQDPGLGLRLIYFSYDVKMKEKGDIPEGYSVSREKKERFSLILESASTNQTSMYLCASSLLAGAYEQYFGPGTRLTVT.

A word on this clone: The read terminates 3 residues ahead of where the CDR3 ends, so the germline J gene completes it. The chain links TRBV20-1 to TRBJ2-1; 8 positions agree with TRBD1. The CDR3 consists of 14 residues. CDR1 is DFQATT and CDR2 is SNEGSKA in the germline V gene (reference sequence). Trimming at V came to 0 bases and at J to 8 bases, leaving 6 bases not matched to a gene. CDR3 DNA (partial): TGCAGTGCTAGAGACGGCAGGGGGCAAGATGAG. As protein: CSARDGRGQDE. The full-length CDR3 reads as CSARDGRGQDEQFF.

For this clone: The observed sequence ends 3 residues before the CDR3 terminus, with the missing tail filled in from the germline J gene. The rearrangement joins TRBV18 to TRBJ2-1, with 9 bases fitting TRBD1. The CDR3 covers 15 residues. The V gene end was trimmed by 2 bases and the J gene end by 6 bases; junction bases not matched to a gene: 5. Germline CDR1 and CDR2: KGHSH and LQKENI. This chain's CDR3 is CASSPYDRGGNEQFF. The DNA read from the CDR3 is TGTGCCAGCTCACCATATGACAGGGGGGGCAATGAG.

This clone shows up as medium-sized by frequency. CDR3 amino acids: CAWSPGQGPTDTQYF. The part of the CDR3 DNA that was read is TGTGCCTGGAGTCCCGGACAGGGACCCACAGATACG. The gene calls are TRBV30 and TRBJ2-3, with 8 bases lining up with TRBD1. Coverage ceases 3 residues before the CDR3 finishes, and the germline J gene fills in the end. The V gene end was trimmed by 2 bases and the J gene end by 2 bases; junction bases not matched to a gene: 6. Germline V CDR1 and CDR2: GTSNPN, SVGIG (reference sequence). The CDR3 is 15 amino acids.

In the case of this clone: The DNA ends 3 residues before the CDR3 does, and the rest of the CDR3 is filled in from the germline J gene. This chain connects TRBV11-2 to TRBJ2-2; 8 nucleotides align to TRBD1. Germline-derived CDR1 and CDR2 are SGHAT and FQNNGV. V shed 4 bases and J 7 bases; nucleotides not matched to a gene: 5. The CDR3 contains 14 residues. The chain's CDR3 is CASSSQTGGGELFF. The CDR3 bases that were read are TGTGCCAGCAGCTCCCAAACAGGGGGCGGGGAG.

About this clone itself: The read comes to an end 3 residues before the CDR3 does, leaving the germline J gene to fill in the end. V usage is TRBV20-1 and J usage is TRBJ1-3; a possible D gene is TRBD1 (6 bases). CDR3 length: 14 amino acids. V was trimmed by 2 bases and J by 0 bases, leaving 8 bases between them. Germline lookup yields CDR1 DFQATT and CDR2 SNEGSKA (reference sequence). The CDR3 sequence: CSARQGSSGNTIYF. Incomplete CDR3 DNA: TGCAGTGCTAGACAGGGGAGCTCTGGAAACACC.

The CDR3: CASRSGTLTGELFF. Incomplete CDR3 DNA: TGTGCCAGCAGGAGCGGGACCCTTACCGGGGAG. V gene TRBV2 combines with J gene TRBJ2-2; 7 nucleotides line up with TRBD2. The read finishes 3 residues shy of the CDR3 end, and the germline J gene is used to complete it. The V gene's germline CDR1 is SNHLY and CDR2 FYNNEI. Germline trimming cut 6 bases from V and 5 bases from J; bases unmatched to any gene: 6. CDR3 length: 14 residues.

To note about this clone: The sequence runs out 3 residues before the end of the CDR3; the remainder is reconstructed from the germline J gene. The chain carries TRBV7-9 and TRBJ1-1; TRBD1 might be the D (6 bases). The CDR3 loop spans 12 amino acids. Germline V lookup: CDR1 SEHNR, CDR2 FQNEAQ (reference sequence). The CDR3 DNA, read in part, is TGTGCCAGCAGCTTGTACAGGGATGGA. This gives the protein CASSLYRDG. The entire CDR3 sequence reads CASSLYRDGAFF.

Worth noting for this clone: Read sequence stops 3 residues before the CDR3 end, and the germline J gene provides the missing end. The chain carries TRBV7-3 and TRBJ2-1; D call uncertain. V gave up 3 bases and J gave up 8 bases, with 11 bases separating them. Germline CDR1 is SGHTA and CDR2 is FQGTGA. The CDR3 length is 13 residues. The part of the CDR3 DNA that was read is TGTGCCAGCAGCTTCAACTCCTTAGATGAG. Protein sequence: CASSFNSLDE. The whole CDR3 sequence reads CASSFNSLDEQFF.

Of note for this clone: Sequencing ends 3 residues short of the CDR3 end; the germline J gene provides the rest. The chain employs TRBV12-3 or TRBV12-4 and TRBJ1-6, with D perhaps TRBD1 (6 bases). CDR3 length: 14 residues. The V end lost 3 bases, the J end lost 7 bases, and 10 bases lay between the germline ends. The CDR3 sequence is CASSFGQPNSPLHF. Partial CDR3 DNA: TGTGCCAGCAGTTTCGGACAGCCGAATTCACCC.

As for this clone: The read finishes 3 residues shy of the CDR3 end, and the germline J gene is used to complete it. The rearrangement joins TRBV5-1 to TRBJ2-2; TRBD1 agrees at 10 bases. J gave up 6 bases and V 5 bases, and 13 bases lay outside the gene matches. This CDR3 contains 17 residues. Germline V gene sequence: CDR1 SGHRS, CDR2 YFSETQ. CDR3 DNA, as far as it was read: TGCGCCAGCAGACTTTCTCCGGGACAGGGGAAGTCCGGGGAG. It codes for CASRLSPGQGKSGE. The full CDR3 is CASRLSPGQGKSGELFF.